One T cell receptor beta chain is described in this entry. Unique molecular identifiers were incorporated during preparation of the TCRbeta library. TCRdb passed the PCR reads through MiXCR, listing each CDR3 protein once. The sample includes roughly 610,000 distinct CDR3 sequences, roughly a tenth of them seen just once. Germline values: CDR1 MNHEY, CDR2 SVGEGT. V shed 5 bases, J shed 11 bases, and the junction held 13 bases outside the gene matches. The CDR3 spans 14 residues. This sample is drawn from a study of T-cell reconstitution after alpha-beta-depleted transplantation in children. The chain carries TRBV6-2 or TRBV6-3 and TRBJ1-1; 8 bases agree with TRBD1. The starting material was PBMCs from the stem cell graft donor, obtained from the stem cell graft. The sequence derives from a human donor who donated a stem cell graft to a child with acute myeloid leukemia. The CDR3 DNA reads TGTGCCAGCAGTCAGACAGGGGTCCGACTAGGGGCTTTCTTT. This codes for CASSQTGVRLGAFF.